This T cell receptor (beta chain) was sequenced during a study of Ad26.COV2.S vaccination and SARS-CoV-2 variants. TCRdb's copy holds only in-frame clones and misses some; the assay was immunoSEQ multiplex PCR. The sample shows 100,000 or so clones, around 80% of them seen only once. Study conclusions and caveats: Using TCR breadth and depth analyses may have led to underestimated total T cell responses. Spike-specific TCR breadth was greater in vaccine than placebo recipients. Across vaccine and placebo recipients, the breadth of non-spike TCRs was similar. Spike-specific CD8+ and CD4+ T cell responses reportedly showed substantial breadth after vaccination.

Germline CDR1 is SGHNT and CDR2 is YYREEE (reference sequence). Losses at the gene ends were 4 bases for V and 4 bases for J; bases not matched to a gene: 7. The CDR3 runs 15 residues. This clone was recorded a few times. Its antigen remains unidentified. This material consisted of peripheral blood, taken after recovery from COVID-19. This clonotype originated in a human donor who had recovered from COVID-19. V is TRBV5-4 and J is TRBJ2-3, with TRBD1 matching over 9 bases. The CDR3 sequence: CASSAMDRGSDTQYF. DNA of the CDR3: TGTGCCAGCAGCGCAATGGACAGGGGATCAGATACGCAGTATTTT.